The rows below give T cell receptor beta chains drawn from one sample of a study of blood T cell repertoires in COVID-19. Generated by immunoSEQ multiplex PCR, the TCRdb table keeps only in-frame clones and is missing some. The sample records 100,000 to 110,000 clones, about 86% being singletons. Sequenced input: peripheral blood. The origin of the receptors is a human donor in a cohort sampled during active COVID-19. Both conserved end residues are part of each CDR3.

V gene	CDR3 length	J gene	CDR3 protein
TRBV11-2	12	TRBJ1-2	CASSQGGYGYTF
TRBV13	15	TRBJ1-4	CASSLGGASNEKLFF
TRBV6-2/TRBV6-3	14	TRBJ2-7	CASSNNIGLYEQYF
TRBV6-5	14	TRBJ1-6	CASTQGLGNSPLHF
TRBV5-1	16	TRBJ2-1	CASSSGLLSSYNEQFF
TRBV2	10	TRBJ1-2	CASKGAGYTF
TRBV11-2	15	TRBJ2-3	CASRLRDYDTDTQYF
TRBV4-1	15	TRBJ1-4	CASSQMYATNEKLFF
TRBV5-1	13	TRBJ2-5	CASSLDREETQYF
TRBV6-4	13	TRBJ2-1	CASSEEIGNEQFF
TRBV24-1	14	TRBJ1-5	CATQPTGGNQPQHF
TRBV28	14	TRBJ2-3	CASSSGGRADTQYF
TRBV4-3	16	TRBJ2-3	CASSHATSGYTDTQYF
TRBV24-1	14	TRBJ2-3	CATSPRTELDTQYF
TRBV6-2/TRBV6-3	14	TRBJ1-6	CASSGQSYNSPLHF
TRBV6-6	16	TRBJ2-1	CASSRSGAGTYNEQFF
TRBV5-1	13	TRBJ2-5	CASSPGSRETQYF
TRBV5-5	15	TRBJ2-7	CASSYPGQGTYEQYF